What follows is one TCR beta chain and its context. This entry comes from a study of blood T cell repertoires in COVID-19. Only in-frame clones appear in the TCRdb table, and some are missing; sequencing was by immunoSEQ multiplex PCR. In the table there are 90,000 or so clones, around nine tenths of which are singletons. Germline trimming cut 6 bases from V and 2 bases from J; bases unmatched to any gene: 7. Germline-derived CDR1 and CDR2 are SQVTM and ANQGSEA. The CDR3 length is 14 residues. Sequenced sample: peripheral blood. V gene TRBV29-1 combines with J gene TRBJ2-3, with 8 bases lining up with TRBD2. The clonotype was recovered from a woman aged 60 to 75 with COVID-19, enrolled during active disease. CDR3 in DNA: TGCAGCGTGCGACTAGCGCTCCCCACAGATACGCAGTATTTT. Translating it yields CSVRLALPTDTQYF.